The text below deals with one T cell receptor (beta chain). The sample comes from a study of shared clonotypes between healthy human individuals. Measured with immunoSEQ multiplex PCR; TCRdb has only the in-frame clones, and not every one. This table has over 1.4 million clones, approximately 96% appearing once. The CDR3 totals 15 residues. CDR1 SGHNT and CDR2 YYREEE come from the germline V gene (reference sequence). Trimming shortened V by 6 bases and J by 4 bases, and 16 bases separated the two germline ends. All donors were healthy HIV-negative adults lacking recent acute infections or vaccinations.

Sequenced material: naive CD4+ T cells sorted from blood. Subset denoted: CD45RA+ positively selected. The V call is TRBV5-4, the J call TRBJ2-2; tentative D call: TRBD2 (5 bases). The sequence came from a man between 25 and 39 years old in good health. The CDR3 here is CASTPGRGSTGELFF. The CDR3 nucleotides are TGTGCCAGCACCCCCGGTCGGGGTTCCACCGGGGAGCTGTTTTTT.